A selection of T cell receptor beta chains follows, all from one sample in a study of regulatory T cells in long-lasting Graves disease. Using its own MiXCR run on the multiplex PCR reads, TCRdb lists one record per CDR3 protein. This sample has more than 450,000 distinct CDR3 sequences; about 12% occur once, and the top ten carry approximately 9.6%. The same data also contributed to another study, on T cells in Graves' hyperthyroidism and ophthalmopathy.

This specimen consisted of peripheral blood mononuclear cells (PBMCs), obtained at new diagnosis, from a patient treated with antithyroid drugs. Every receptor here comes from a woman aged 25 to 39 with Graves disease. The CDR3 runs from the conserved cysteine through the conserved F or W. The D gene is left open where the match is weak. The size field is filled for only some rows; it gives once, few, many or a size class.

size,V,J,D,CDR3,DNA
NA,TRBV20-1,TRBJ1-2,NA,CSARSSRGPGGYTF,TGCAGTGCTAGATCCTCCAGGGGCCCGGGTGGCTACACCTTC
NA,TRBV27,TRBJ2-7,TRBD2,CASSLKGGRAHEQYF,TGTGCCAGCAGTCTCAAGGGAGGGAGGGCCCACGAGCAGTACTTC
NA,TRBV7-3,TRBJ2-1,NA,CASSLKGPYNEQFF,TGTGCCAGCAGCTTAAAGGGCCCCTACAATGAGCAGTTCTTC
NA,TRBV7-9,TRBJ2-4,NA,CASSLRGEGIQYF,TGTGCCAGCAGCTTAAGAGGGGAAGGCATTCAGTACTTC
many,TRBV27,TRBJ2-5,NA,CASIWGQETQYF,TGTGCCAGCATCTGGGGCCAAGAGACCCAGTACTTC
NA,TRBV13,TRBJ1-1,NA,CASSLEGLRGENTEAFF,TGTGCCAGCAGCTTAGAGGGACTACGGGGGGAGAACACTGAAGCTTTCTTT
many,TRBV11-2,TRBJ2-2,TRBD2,CASSFGGWNTGELFF,TGTGCCAGCAGCTTCGGGGGGTGGAACACCGGGGAGCTGTTTTTT
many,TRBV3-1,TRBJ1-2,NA,CASSQVSGPTTYTF,TGTGCCAGCAGCCAAGTCTCGGGGCCGACTACGTACACCTTC
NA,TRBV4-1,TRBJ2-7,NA,CASSQPLGGSYEQYF,TGCGCCAGCAGCCAGCCTCTGGGCGGCTCCTACGAGCAGTACTTC
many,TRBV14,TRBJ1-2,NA,CASSKKLGGYLYGYTF,TGTGCCAGCAGCAAAAAGCTCGGGGGCTACCTCTATGGCTACACCTTC
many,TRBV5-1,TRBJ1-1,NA,CASSYGHQNTEAFF,TGCGCCAGCAGCTACGGGCATCAGAACACTGAAGCTTTCTTT
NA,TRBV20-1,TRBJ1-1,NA,CSADDFDSVNTEAFF,TGCAGTGCTGACGACTTCGACAGTGTGAACACTGAAGCTTTCTTT
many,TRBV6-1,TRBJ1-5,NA,CASSEIVYSNQPQHF,TGTGCCAGCAGTGAAATTGTTTATAGCAATCAGCCCCAGCATTTT
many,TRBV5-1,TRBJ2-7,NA,CASSPGGRGSGIFYEQYF,TGCGCCAGCAGCCCAGGGGGGAGAGGTAGCGGGATCTTCTACGAGCAGTACTTC
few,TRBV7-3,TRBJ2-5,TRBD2,CASSPMRVAGQETQYF,TGTGCCAGCAGCCCCATGAGGGTAGCGGGGCAAGAGACCCAGTACTTC
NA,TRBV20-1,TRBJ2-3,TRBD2,CSARGTSGKESDTQYF,TGCAGTGCTAGGGGGACTAGCGGGAAGGAGTCAGATACGCAGTATTTT
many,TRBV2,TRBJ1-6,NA,CASLEGSPSSRSYNSPLHF,TGTGCCAGTCTGGAGGGGTCACCTTCGTCTCGCTCCTATAATTCACCCCTCCACTTT
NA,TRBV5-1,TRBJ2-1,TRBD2,CASSFPYLGLAGYLPYNEQFF,TGCGCCAGCAGCTTCCCTTACCTGGGACTAGCGGGATATCTCCCCTACAATGAGCAGTTCTTC
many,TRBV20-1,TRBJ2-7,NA,CSATPPQGGYEQYF,TGCAGTGCTACTCCTCCTCAGGGGGGCTACGAGCAGTACTTC
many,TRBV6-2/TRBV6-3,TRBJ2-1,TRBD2,CAVQAGSYNEQFF,TGTGCCGTTCAAGCGGGATCCTACAATGAGCAGTTCTTC
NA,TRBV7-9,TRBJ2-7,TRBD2,CASSQEGGLAVYEQYF,TGCGCCAGCAGCCAAGAAGGGGGACTAGCGGTTTACGAGCAGTACTTC
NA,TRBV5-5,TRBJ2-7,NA,CASSLADSLSYEQYF,TGTGCCAGCAGCTTGGCGGACAGTTTATCCTACGAGCAGTACTTC
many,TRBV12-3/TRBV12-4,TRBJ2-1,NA,CASMGRAVNEQFF,TGTGCCAGCATGGGTAGAGCCGTCAATGAGCAGTTCTTC
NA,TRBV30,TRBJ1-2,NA,CAWSVGRITYTF,TGTGCCTGGAGTGTAGGCAGGATAACTTACACCTTC
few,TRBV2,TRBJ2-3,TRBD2,CASSGPTSGRAVNTQYF,TGTGCCAGCAGTGGGCCGACTAGCGGGAGGGCCGTGAATACGCAGTATTTT